Below, 2 T cell receptor beta chains from the same sample are listed, as sequenced in a study of blood T cell repertoires in COVID-19. The method was immunoSEQ multiplex PCR; TCRdb's version includes in-frame clones alone and lacks a portion of them. The table shows 100,000 to 150,000 clones, with around 89% occurring only once. The specimen was peripheral blood. Source of these receptors: a man in his fifties with active or convalescent COVID-19.

The genes are TRBV5-5 and TRBJ1-2; TRBD1 is a possible D gene (6 bases). Trimming removed 2 bases at V and 1 base at J, with 12 bases between. Germline CDR1 SGHKS, CDR2 YYEKEE (reference sequence). The CDR3 covers 15 residues. The CDR3 DNA is TGTGCCAGCAGCTTAGGGCAGGGGAGTAACTATGGCTACACCTTC. Translation: CASSLGQGSNYGYTF.

The genes are TRBV6-5 and TRBJ1-6; D not certain. The germline V gene encodes CDR1 MNHEY and CDR2 SVGAGI. Trimming removed 3 bases at V and 10 bases at J, with 10 bases between. The CDR3 spans 13 residues. The CDR3 DNA follows: TGTGCCAGCAGTTATGGGCCAAAGTCACCCCTCCACTTT. Translated: CASSYGPKSPLHF.